This record looks at one T cell receptor (beta chain) sequence and its context. Its target is not known. This sample is part of a study of CD8+ T cells in alopecia areata. Study results and caveats: Alphabeta T cells residing in normal skin are also sequenced in scalp samples.

This CDR3 comprises 13 residues. With V trimmed by 4 bases and J by 7 bases, 6 bases remained unmatched. Germline V gives CDR1 SGHKS, CDR2 YYEKEE (reference sequence). In each case, RNA was isolated and then reverse transcribed into cDNA as the sequencing template. The repertoire was sequenced with immunoSEQ multiplex PCR; TCRdb's copy has only in-frame clones and lacks some. Here the sample spans 250,000 or so clones, roughly 69% being singletons. The sample was CD4+ T cells sorted from blood, taken at week 0. The origin of this receptor is a human donor with alopecia areata. V gene TRBV5-5 combines with J gene TRBJ1-2; 8 bases map to TRBD1. The CDR3 bases are TGTGCCAGCAGCCCGGACAGGGTGGGTGGCTACACCTTC. Encoded protein: CASSPDRVGGYTF. Drawing the rest from reference TRBV5-5 and TRBJ1-2, the complete variable domain is DAGVTQSPTHLIKTRGQQVTLRCSPISGHKSVSWYQQVLGQGPQFIFQYYEKEERGRGNFPDRFSARQFPNYSSELNVNALLLGDSALYLCASSPDRVGGYTFGSGTRLTVV.